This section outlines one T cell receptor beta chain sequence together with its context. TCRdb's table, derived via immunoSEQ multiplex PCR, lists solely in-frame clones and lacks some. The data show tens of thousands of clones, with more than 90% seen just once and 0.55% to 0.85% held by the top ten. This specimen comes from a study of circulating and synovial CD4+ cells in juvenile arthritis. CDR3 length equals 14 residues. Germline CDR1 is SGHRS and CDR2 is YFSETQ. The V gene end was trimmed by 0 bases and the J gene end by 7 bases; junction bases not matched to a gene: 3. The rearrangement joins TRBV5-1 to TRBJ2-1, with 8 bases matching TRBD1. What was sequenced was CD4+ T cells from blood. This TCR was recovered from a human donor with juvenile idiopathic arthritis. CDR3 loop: CASSLDRGYNEQFF. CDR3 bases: TGCGCCAGCAGCTTGGACAGGGGGTATAATGAGCAGTTCTTC. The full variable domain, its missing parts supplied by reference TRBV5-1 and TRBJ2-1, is KAGVTQTPRYLIKTRGQQVTLSCSPISGHRSVSWYQQTPGQGLQFLFEYFSETQRNKGNFPGRFSGRQFSNSRSEMNVSTLELGDSALYLCASSLDRGYNEQFFGPGTRLTVL.